This T cell receptor beta chain comes out of a study of post-analysis software for immune sequencing data (dated by TCRdb to between 2015 and 2017). About the investigation overall: Relapsing-remitting, secondary progressive and progressive-relapsing multiple sclerosis were recorded as disease courses, and subtype annotation was lacking for some patients. Patient repertoires were compared against about a dozen previously published healthy control repertoires from donors aged about 6 to 28 years. A subset of samples was prepared in parallel using single-end sample barcoding, then pooled and co-amplified after Illumina adapter ligation.

To demonstrate the VDJtools post-analysis software, TCR beta repertoires were profiled from the peripheral blood of 13 young patients with multiple sclerosis. The patients with multiple sclerosis were children and adolescents between about 6 and 16 years of age. What the work shows at the level of the full study, not this receptor alone: The multiple sclerosis patient group was slightly younger than the control group. Patients showed significantly higher frequencies than controls for five TRBV segments, among them TRBV5-6, TRBV5-1 and TRBV20-1. Direct clustering with F measure showed strong co-clustering of samples prepared in the same batch, prompting a batch-effect correction. Normalized Chao1 diversity was significantly lower in multiple sclerosis patients than controls, suggesting substantial peripheral T-cell clonal expansion.

V was cut back by 5 bases and J by 4 bases, leaving a gap of 14 bases between them. Sequences MNHEY (CDR1) and SMNVEV (CDR2) are obtained from the germline V gene (reference sequence). Counted from cysteine to phenylalanine, this CDR3 has 14 amino acids. Just the 42-base CDR3 DNA is kept, in frame starting at base 1. Library construction relied on PCR. The instrument was an Illumina HiSeq 2500. To reduce PCR and sequencing biases, unique molecular identifiers were incorporated into the TCR beta cDNA libraries. Every 1 to 10 million input T cells yielded approximately 500,000 cDNA molecules, meaning each molecule approximated one T cell. The patient libraries were prepared and sequenced with the same protocol used for the earlier healthy control dataset. Samples belonging to the same batch were prepared together, multiplexed and sequenced on a shared HiSeq lane. In the authors' own workflow: Raw barcoded reads were processed with MIGEC, and single-read molecular identifier groups were discarded before consensus assembly and CDR3 extraction. VDJtools was used for post-analysis of the clonotype tables, with diversity normalized by down-sampling every dataset to the smallest sample size. Repertoire overlap clustering matched CDR3 amino acid but not nucleotide sequences to correct batch-related cross-sample contamination. The public reads were run again by TCRdb, first through fastp at Q25 and then through MiXCR, and only productive beta chains were kept. Rows are unified per CDR3 protein, each entry keeping the most common DNA and genes. The V and J calls here are based on TCRdb, not the publication. The table for this sample lists some 800,000 distinct CDR3 sequences; 46% of them were counted only once. Just under 5% of the sample belongs to the ten largest clones.

Worth noting for this clonotype: Its antigen is unknown. No qualities accompany the bases; no much larger clone lies one base away.

The sequence joins TRBV27 to TRBJ1-2; 6 matching bases give a weak D call of TRBD1. This receptor was obtained from a girl between 10 and 17 years old with multiple sclerosis. The sequenced sample consisted of blood. CDR3 region: CASSPQGSAYGYTF. The nucleotide sequence reads TGTGCCAGCAGTCCGCAGGGGTCCGCCTATGGCTACACCTTC.